This record covers a single TCR beta chain. The sample comes from a study of response to subunit inactivated influenza vaccine. In germline, CDR1 is ENHRY, CDR2 SYGVKD. V trimming: 6 bases; J trimming: 1 base; junction bases outside the gene matches: 5. This CDR3 comprises 14 residues. TCRdb re-analysed the RT-PCR reads in MiXCR, keeping a single row per CDR3 protein. The sample holds around 600,000 distinct CDR3 sequences, about 11% seen once. A further study also used this sample, focusing on T cells expressing NK-cell markers. This second study says: The authors made TCR beta cDNA libraries by 5'RACE template switching. This switching added a universal primer site and UMIs. In the group of eight sequenced donors, seven were HCMV-seropositive and one was seronegative.

The sample in question was PBMCs from blood, obtained on the day of vaccination. The J gene is TRBJ1-2, the V gene TRBV10-3; TRBD1 matches at 7 bases. This TCR derives from a man aged 50 to 59 who received an inactivated influenza vaccine. CDR3 sequence reads: CAISSTGFNYGYTF. CDR3 DNA sequence: TGTGCCATCAGCTCGACAGGGTTTAACTATGGCTACACCTTC.